In this sample, the clone carrying this TCR beta chain turned up a few times. Antigen unknown. Reverse transcription of all isolated RNA meant that expressed TCRB transcripts were sequenced. Libraries were prepared by immunoSEQ multiplex PCR; TCRdb keeps only in-frame clonotypes and omits some of them. Seen here are about 160,000 clones, about 10% observed once, and the top ten hold roughly 0.72%. CDR1 is SGDLS and CDR2 is YYNGEE in the germline V gene. J gave up 7 bases and V 4 bases, and 7 bases lay outside the gene matches. The CDR3 sequence is 15 residues long. This entry belongs to a study of beta chain features in type 1 diabetes. Overall study findings and caveats: Patients with Type 1 diabetes showed moderately but significantly shorter TCRB CDR3s in all four CD4+ subsets. Cells with high TCR expression could be over-represented when cDNA is sequenced.

Source material: central memory CD4+ T cells from blood. J is TRBJ2-1 and V is TRBV9; 11 nucleotides align to TRBD1. This sequence originates from a woman aged 25 to 45 with type 1 diabetes. The CDR3: CASSTRTGGGNEQFF. CDR3 DNA: TGTGCCAGCAGCACCCGGACAGGGGGCGGGAATGAGCAGTTCTTC.